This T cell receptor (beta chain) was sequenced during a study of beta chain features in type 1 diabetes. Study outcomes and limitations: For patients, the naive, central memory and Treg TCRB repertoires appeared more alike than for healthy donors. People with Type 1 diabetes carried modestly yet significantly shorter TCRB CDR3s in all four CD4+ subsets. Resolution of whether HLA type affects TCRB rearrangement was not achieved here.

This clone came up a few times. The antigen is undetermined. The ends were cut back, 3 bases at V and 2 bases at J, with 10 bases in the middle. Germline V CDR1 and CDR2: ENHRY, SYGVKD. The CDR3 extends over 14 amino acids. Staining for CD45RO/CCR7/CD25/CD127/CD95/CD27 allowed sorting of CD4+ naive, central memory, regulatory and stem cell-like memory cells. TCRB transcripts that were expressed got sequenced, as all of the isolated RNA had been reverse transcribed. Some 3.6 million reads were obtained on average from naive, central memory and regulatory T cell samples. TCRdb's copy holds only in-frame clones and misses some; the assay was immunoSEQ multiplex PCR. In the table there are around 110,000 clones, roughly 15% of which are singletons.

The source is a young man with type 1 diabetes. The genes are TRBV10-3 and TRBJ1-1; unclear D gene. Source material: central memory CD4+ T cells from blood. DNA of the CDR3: TGTGCCATCAGTGATAGGCAGAGTAACACTGAAGCTTTCTTT. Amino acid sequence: CAISDRQSNTEAFF.